This T cell receptor (beta chain) was sequenced during a study of T cells in Graves' hyperthyroidism and ophthalmopathy. Overall study findings and caveats: By a 13 V-J model, ophthalmopathy was set apart from stable hyperthyroidism.

J was trimmed by 5 bases and V by 3 bases; bases with no gene match: 4. Germline lookup yields CDR1 SGHDT and CDR2 YYEEEE. The CDR3 covers 14 residues. With respect to this clonotype: What it recognizes is unknown.

The source material, RNA transcripts, was used to amplify TCR beta CDR3 regions. With the HTBI primer set, the TCR CDR3 went through a first round of RT-PCR. A single record per CDR3 protein comes from TCRdb applying MiXCR to the multiplex PCR reads. The repertoire includes a few hundred thousand distinct CDR3 sequences, just over 14% of them detected once, and about 14% sits in the top ten. V and J are TRBV5-6 and TRBJ1-4; 7 positions match TRBD1. The clonotype comes from a woman aged 40 to 50 with Graves' hyperthyroidism that later progressed to Graves' ophthalmopathy. Sequenced input: blood. CDR3 sequence (DNA): TGTGCCAGCAGCTCCGGGACAGACAATGAAAAACTGTTTTTT. This gives the protein CASSSGTDNEKLFF.